The 11 T cell receptor beta chains in this list originate from one sample, sequenced in a study of yellow fever vaccine responses in identical twins. MiXCR, applied by TCRdb to the RT-PCR reads, yields one record per CDR3 protein. The profile shows 15,000 to 20,000 distinct CDR3 sequences, around 83% of them singletons. Here the sequenced sample was T cells from blood (PBMCs), unsorted or a sorted subset (not recorded which), taken before or after yellow fever vaccination (not recorded which). The source of these receptors is a woman aged 18-29 years who received the yellow fever vaccine.

This clonotype was seen just once. The V and J genes are TRBV14 and TRBJ1-1, with 7 positions matching TRBD1. This CDR3 spans 14 amino acids. Germline V lookup: CDR1 SGHDN, CDR2 FVKESK. The trim removed 3 bases at V and 3 bases at J, leaving 4 bases unmatched. Here the CDR3 DNA reads TGTGCCAGCAGCCAGCCACAGGGGTACACTGAAGCTTTCTTT. It encodes CASSQPQGYTEAFF.

The rearrangement joins TRBV29-1 to TRBJ2-5; the D is unclear. V lost 4 bases to trimming and J lost 5 bases, with 17 bases between them. The germline CDR1 and CDR2 sequences are SQVTM and ANQGSEA. This CDR3 has 14 residues. The CDR3 protein is CSVVASQVGETQYF. Here the CDR3 DNA reads TGCAGCGTTGTTGCGTCGCAGGTTGGGGAGACCCAGTACTTC.

This clonotype was seen a few times. The rearrangement links TRBV7-2 to TRBJ2-3, with no clear D. The germline V and J ends were trimmed by 3 bases and 4 bases, with 11 bases remaining between them. Germline loops: CDR1 SGHTA, CDR2 FQGNSA. The CDR3 length is 14 residues. The CDR3 DNA is TGTGCCAGCAGCTTCTCTGACGCAGCAGATACGCAGTATTTT. This encodes CASSFSDAADTQYF.

The chain has TRBV11-2 and TRBJ2-2, with D hard to call. This CDR3 has 15 residues. Trimming removed 5 bases from V and 0 bases from J, with 10 bases in between. The V gene's germline CDR1 is SGHAT and CDR2 FQNNGV. CDR3 sequence (DNA): TGTGCCAGCAGCACCAACAACGCGAACACCGGGGAGCTGTTTTTT. This encodes CASSTNNANTGELFF.

The genes are TRBV2 and TRBJ2-5, with D possibly matching TRBD2 (5 bases). V lost 4 bases and J 4 bases, leaving 10 bases between the germline ends. Per germline, CDR1 SNHLY and CDR2 FYNNEI. The CDR3 totals 13 residues. CDR3 residues: CASSGGVPETQYF. Written as DNA, the CDR3 is TGTGCCAGCAGTGGGGGAGTGCCAGAGACCCAGTACTTC.

The chain uses TRBV5-1 and TRBJ2-1; D perhaps matches TRBD2 (5 bases). Germline V lookup: CDR1 SGHRS, CDR2 YFSETQ. The CDR3 contains 14 residues. V lost 5 bases to trimming and J lost 0 bases, with 9 bases between them. In DNA, the CDR3 is TGCGCCAGCAGTAGGGAGAGCTCCTACAATGAGCAGTTCTTC. Translating gives CASSRESSYNEQFF.

This chain uses TRBV6-2 or TRBV6-3 with TRBJ2-7; D ambiguous. With 0 bases removed from V and 2 bases from J, the gap between germline ends came to 11 bases. Germline V lookup: CDR1 MNHEY, CDR2 SVGEGT. The CDR3 contains 15 residues. The CDR3 DNA reads TGTGCCAGCAGTTACTCGACGGGCCGCACCTACGAGCAGTACTTC. Its protein is CASSYSTGRTYEQYF.

The genes are TRBV20-1 and TRBJ2-1; TRBD2 matches at 11 bases. CDR3 size: 15 residues. V lost 5 bases, J lost 3 bases, and 6 bases stayed unmatched. Germline CDR1 and CDR2: DFQATT and SNEGSKA (reference sequence). CDR3 bases: TGCAGTGCTCCGGGACTAGCGGTTGACTACAATGAGCAGTTCTTC. It codes for CSAPGLAVDYNEQFF.

The chain has TRBV28 and TRBJ1-2; D is unresolved. Trimming stripped 2 bases from V and 4 bases from J, with 8 bases between. The length of the CDR3 is 13 residues. The germline CDR1 and CDR2 sequences are MDHEN and SYDVKM. The CDR3 coding sequence is TGTGCCAGCAGTTTACGGGCAATCTATGGCTACACCTTC. This encodes CASSLRAIYGYTF.

V gene TRBV10-1 combines with J gene TRBJ2-7, with D unclear. CDR3 length: 13 amino acids. The germline V and J ends were trimmed by 4 bases and 0 bases, with 7 bases remaining between them. The V gene's germline CDR1 is WNHNN and CDR2 SYGVQD (reference sequence). CDR3 coding DNA: TGCGCCAGCAGTGTAGGCGCCTCCTACGAGCAGTACTTC. This codes for CASSVGASYEQYF.

V gene TRBV11-3 combines with J gene TRBJ2-7, with 7 bases identical to TRBD1. Germline assignment: CDR1 SGHNT and CDR2 YENEEA. V dropped 3 bases and J dropped 2; count of bases not matched to a gene: 4. This CDR3 region has 14 residues. CDR3 region: CASSLDRSTYEQYF. In nucleotides, the CDR3 is TGTGCCAGCAGCTTGGACAGGAGCACCTACGAGCAGTACTTC. The whole variable domain, remainder taken from reference TRBV11-3 and TRBJ2-7, is EAGVVQSPRYKIIEKKQPVAFWCNPISGHNTLYWYLQNLGQGPELLIRYENEEAVDDSQLPKDRFSAERLKGVDSTLKIQPAELGDSAVYLCASSLDRSTYEQYFGPGTRLTVT.